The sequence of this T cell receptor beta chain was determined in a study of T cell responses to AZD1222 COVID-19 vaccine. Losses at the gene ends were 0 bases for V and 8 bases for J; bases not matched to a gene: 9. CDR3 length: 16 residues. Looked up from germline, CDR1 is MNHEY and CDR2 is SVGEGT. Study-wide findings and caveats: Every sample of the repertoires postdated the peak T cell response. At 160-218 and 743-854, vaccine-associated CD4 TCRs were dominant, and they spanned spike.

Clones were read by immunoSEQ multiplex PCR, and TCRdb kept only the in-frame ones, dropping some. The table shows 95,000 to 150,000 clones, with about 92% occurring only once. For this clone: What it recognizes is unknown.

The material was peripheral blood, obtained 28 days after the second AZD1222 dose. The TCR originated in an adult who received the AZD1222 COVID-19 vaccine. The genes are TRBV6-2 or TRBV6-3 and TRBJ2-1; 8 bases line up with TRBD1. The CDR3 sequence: CASSYSDRAEGDEQFF. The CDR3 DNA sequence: TGTGCCAGCAGTTACTCGGACAGGGCTGAAGGGGATGAGCAGTTCTTC.